This passage covers 26 T cell receptor beta chains from one sample sequenced in a study of CD8+ T cells in alopecia areata. Extraction of RNA preceded its reverse transcription into cDNA, which served as the sequencing template. Sequenced by immunoSEQ multiplex PCR; TCRdb stores in-frame clones only, minus some. The repertoire holds 110,000 to 150,000 clones, with around 58% as singletons. The specimen was CD4+ T cells sorted from blood, collected at week 0. These receptors were obtained from a human donor with alopecia areata.

This clone has a handful of counts. The CDR3 reads CASSHRLSPEAFF. The CDR3 DNA reads as TGTGCCAGCAGCCACAGGTTGAGCCCTGAAGCTTTCTTT. The V call is TRBV7-9, the J call TRBJ1-1; tentative D call: TRBD1 (5 bases). The V end was cut by 5 bases, the J end by 6 bases, with 13 bases between. In germline, CDR1 is SEHNR, CDR2 FQNEAQ (reference sequence). The CDR3 spans 13 residues.

The rearrangement joins TRBV5-4 to TRBJ2-7, with D possibly being TRBD2 (5 bases). Germline V gene sequence: CDR1 SGHNT, CDR2 YYREEE (reference sequence). This CDR3 has 13 residues. Trimming took 4 bases from V and 2 from J, leaving 10 bases between them. The DNA of the CDR3 is TGTGCCAGCAGCGTCGGACTTGCCTACGAGCAGTACTTC. Its translation: CASSVGLAYEQYF.

The chain uses TRBV30 and TRBJ1-6, with D unresolved. The CDR3 spans 13 residues. CDR1 is GTSNPN, CDR2 SVGIG, per germline (reference sequence). The ends were cut back, 0 bases at V and 8 bases at J, with 8 bases in the middle. The CDR3, as DNA: TGTGCCTGGAGTGTGGTAGAAGATTCACCCCTCCACTTT. Protein product: CAWSVVEDSPLHF.

This clone has just one count. The genes are TRBV5-4 and TRBJ2-1, with 14 bases fitting TRBD2. The CDR3 sequence is 16 residues long. J lost 4 bases, V lost 4 bases, and 4 bases had no gene match. CDR1 is SGHNT and CDR2 is YYREEE in the germline V gene (reference sequence). The CDR3 DNA follows: TGTGCCAGCAGCAGAGGGACTAGCGGGGGTTACAATGAGCAGTTCTTC. Translation gives CASSRGTSGGYNEQFF.

The chain employs TRBV25-1 and TRBJ1-1, with D possibly TRBD1 on 5 matching bases. Germline-derived CDR1 and CDR2 are MGHDK and SYGVNS. Trimming cost V 2 bases and J 1 base, with 11 bases left between them. The CDR3 spans 15 residues. For the CDR3, the DNA is TGTGCCAGCAGTGAAGCAGGGCATGGGAACACTGAAGCTTTCTTT. It translates to CASSEAGHGNTEAFF.

Notes on this clone: The sample holds other DNA sequences that translate to the same CDR3. The chain couples TRBV7-2 to TRBJ2-5, with 9 bases aligning to TRBD1. The CDR3 contains 15 residues. V dropped 5 bases and J dropped 0; count of bases not matched to a gene: 4. Germline V gene lookup returns CDR1 SGHTA and CDR2 FQGNSA. The CDR3 coding sequence is TGTGCCAGCAGCCGTGGGACAGGGCACCAAGAGACCCAGTACTTC. Residues: CASSRGTGHQETQYF.

The chain carries TRBV4-2 and TRBJ2-5; 7 bases are a match to TRBD2. With V trimmed by 4 bases and J by 2 bases, 7 bases remained unmatched. This CDR3 region has 15 residues. Germline V lookup: CDR1 LGHNA, CDR2 YNFKEQ. The DNA of the CDR3 is TGTGCCAGCAGCCCGGGGACTACGGGACAAGAGACCCAGTACTTC. Protein: CASSPGTTGQETQYF.

This clone was observed a few times. The rearrangement links TRBV5-1 to TRBJ2-1; 12 bases align to TRBD2. This CDR3 comprises 14 residues. CDR1 is SGHRS, CDR2 YFSETQ, per germline. V shed 7 bases and J 7 bases; nucleotides not matched to a gene: 6. The CDR3 DNA reads TGCGCCAGCGCCCCTAGCGGGGGGGCGAATGAGCAGTTCTTC. It specifies CASAPSGGANEQFF.

This clone was seen more than once but under ten times. The rearrangement uses TRBV2 and TRBJ2-3, with 9 bases aligning to TRBD2. The CDR3 has 14 amino acids. Looked up from germline, CDR1 is SNHLY and CDR2 is FYNNEI. The junction had 7 bases not matched to a gene; V was cut back by 7 bases and J by 5 bases. CDR3 amino acids: CASKVAGARDTQYF. CDR3 sequence (DNA): TGTGCCAGCAAGGTAGCGGGGGCCCGAGATACGCAGTATTTT.

This clone turned up a few times. The chain joins TRBV6-6 to TRBJ1-2, with D possibly being TRBD1 (5 bases). V lost 0 bases to trimming and J lost 2 bases, with 10 bases between them. In germline, CDR1 is MNHNY, CDR2 SVGAGI (reference sequence). CDR3 size: 15 residues. The CDR3 spells CASSYSHQGNYGYTF. The CDR3 DNA sequence: TGTGCCAGCAGTTACTCCCATCAGGGCAACTATGGCTACACCTTC.

In this sample, this clone turned up a few times. The chain uses TRBV6-6 and TRBJ2-1; no reliable D call. Trimming stripped 5 bases from V and 6 bases from J, with 17 bases between. Germline lookup yields CDR1 MNHNY and CDR2 SVGAGI (reference sequence). CDR3 size: 15 residues. CDR3: CASSLSGSLVNEQFF. In DNA form, the CDR3 reads TGTGCCAGCAGTCTCTCGGGTTCCCTGGTCAATGAGCAGTTCTTC.

This clone was counted only a few times. The V gene is TRBV29-1, the J gene TRBJ1-5, with 8 bases that match TRBD1. J gave up 2 bases and V 6 bases, and 6 bases lay outside the gene matches. The germline gives CDR1 SQVTM, CDR2 ANQGSEA. The CDR3 is 14 amino acids. Here the CDR3 reads CSVGTGGGNQPQHF. The DNA of the CDR3 is TGCAGCGTAGGGACAGGTGGTGGCAATCAGCCCCAGCATTTT.

This clone was seen a few times. Other DNA sequences within the sample encode an identical CDR3. V gene TRBV7-9 combines with J gene TRBJ2-5; D unresolved. Deletions cut 5 bases from V and 2 bases from J, with 3 bases between. This CDR3 has 11 residues. Germline-derived CDR1 and CDR2 are SEHNR and FQNEAQ (reference sequence). Here the CDR3 reads CASSRQETQYF. The DNA for the CDR3 is TGTGCCAGCAGCCGACAAGAGACCCAGTACTTC.

The chain carries TRBV10-3 and TRBJ1-2; D call uncertain. The ends were cut back, 4 bases at V and 9 bases at J, with 12 bases in the middle. The CDR3 spans 12 residues. Germline V gene lookup returns CDR1 ENHRY and CDR2 SYGVKD. The CDR3 region has the DNA TGTGCCATCAGTGCGTCAGGAAGGAGCTACACCTTC. Amino acids: CAISASGRSYTF.

The chain couples TRBV28 to TRBJ2-1; D perhaps matches TRBD1 (6 bases). Germline lookup yields CDR1 MDHEN and CDR2 SYDVKM. This CDR3 has 15 amino acids. Trimming removed 3 bases at V and 6 bases at J, with 15 bases between. CDR3 nucleotide sequence: TGTGCCAGCAGTTTCGAGCCCAGGGGTTCCAATGAGCAGTTCTTC. Its protein product is CASSFEPRGSNEQFF.

The chain combines TRBV15 with TRBJ2-5, with TRBD2 matching 12 bases. CDR3 size: 17 residues. The J segment lost 5 bases and the V segment lost 1 base, leaving 8 bases of the junction unmatched. Germline-derived CDR1 and CDR2 are LNHNV and YYDKDF (reference sequence). The chain's CDR3 is CATSRGASGGAGETQYF. In nucleotides, the CDR3 is TGTGCCACCAGCAGAGGGGCTAGCGGGGGGGCCGGTGAGACCCAGTACTTC. Looking up the rest from reference TRBV15 and TRBJ2-5 gives the full variable domain: DAMVIQNPRYQVTQFGKPVTLSCSQTLNHNVMYWYQQKSSQAPKLLFHYYDKDFNNEADTPDNFQSRRPNTSFCFLDIRSPGLGDTAMYLCATSRGASGGAGETQYFGPGTRLLVL.

The DNA of the CDR3 is TGTGCCATCAGGGGGACAGGGGGCTATGGTGAGACCCAGTACTTC. Translated: CAIRGTGGYGETQYF. V usage is TRBV10-3 and J usage is TRBJ2-5; 12 bases are shared with TRBD1. The V gene's germline CDR1 is ENHRY and CDR2 SYGVKD. Trimming at V came to 6 bases and at J to 5 bases, leaving 7 bases not matched to a gene. CDR3 size: 15 residues.

The chain couples TRBV10-2 to TRBJ2-1; 11 bases are a match to TRBD2. V was pared by 1 base and J by 3 bases, with 5 bases of the junction left unmatched. This CDR3 has 17 residues. Looked up from germline, CDR1 is WSHSY and CDR2 is SAAADI. The CDR3 DNA is TGCGCCAGCAGTGAGTTCCCCGGGACTAGCGGCTACAATGAGCAGTTCTTC. It translates to CASSEFPGTSGYNEQFF.

In its sample, this clone was seen many times. This sequence joins TRBV23-1 and TRBJ1-1; D is undetermined. TRBV23-1 belongs to the ORF category, with a function that is uncertain. V lost 1 base and J 3 bases, leaving 9 bases between the germline ends. This CDR3 has 14 amino acids. CDR3 protein: CASSQWESYTEAFF. Here the CDR3 DNA reads TGCGCCAGCAGTCAATGGGAATCCTACACTGAAGCTTTCTTT.

The CDR3 nucleotides read TGTGCCAGCAGCCCCGACGGAATCCAAGAGACCCAGTACTTC. This encodes CASSPDGIQETQYF. This chain connects TRBV5-8 to TRBJ2-5; D is ambiguous. V was clipped by 4 bases and J by 1 base, with 11 bases between them. The CDR3 covers 14 residues. Germline V lookup: CDR1 SGHTS, CDR2 YDEGEE.

The CDR3 protein is CASSLASGSSYGYTF. CDR3 nucleotide sequence: TGCGCCAGCAGCTTGGCCTCGGGGTCTAGCTATGGCTACACCTTC. This chain links TRBV5-1 with TRBJ1-2; no clear D gene. The V end lost 0 bases, the J end lost 4 bases, and 13 bases lay between the germline ends. Germline values: CDR1 SGHRS, CDR2 YFSETQ. This CDR3 is 15 amino acids long.

This clone appeared a few times. This sequence joins TRBV29-1 and TRBJ1-2; TRBD1 aligns across 7 bases. V lost 4 bases and J lost 6; bases outside the gene matches: 8. Per germline, CDR1 SQVTM and CDR2 ANQGSEA. CDR3 length: 13 residues. Here the CDR3 reads CSVGRQGGHGYTF. The CDR3 bases are TGCAGCGTTGGGAGACAGGGAGGACATGGCTACACCTTC.

This sequence joins TRBV11-2 and TRBJ2-2, with 8 bases matching TRBD2. Looked up from germline, CDR1 is SGHAT and CDR2 is FQNNGV. Trimming cost V 1 base and J 7 bases; bases outside gene matches: 5. The CDR3 spans 15 residues. This CDR3 reads CASSLAAGVVGELFF. The DNA of the CDR3 is TGTGCCAGCAGCTTAGCAGCGGGGGTCGTCGGGGAGCTGTTTTTT.

The CDR3 DNA is TGTGCCACCAGCAGAGATCAAGGGTCCTACGAGCAGTACTTC. This codes for CATSRDQGSYEQYF. This rearrangement joins TRBV15 to TRBJ2-7; D gene uncertain. V was pared by 0 bases and J by 1 base, with 7 bases between. The CDR3 has 14 residues. Germline V gene data show CDR1 as LNHNV and CDR2 as YYDKDF (reference sequence).

The chain recombines TRBV9 with TRBJ2-2, with D unclear. Between the trimmed V and J ends, which lost 4 bases and 2 bases, there was a span of 12 bases. The CDR3 is 15 residues long. Germline V gene sequence: CDR1 SGDLS, CDR2 YYNGEE. For the CDR3, the DNA is TGTGCCAGCAGCATGGCCGGGCGTAACACCGGGGAGCTGTTTTTT. Translated: CASSMAGRNTGELFF.

V and J are TRBV11-3 and TRBJ2-1; D may be TRBD2 (5 bases). This CDR3 has 14 residues. Germline CDR1 SGHNT, CDR2 YENEEA. The ends were cut back, 0 bases at V and 6 bases at J, with 9 bases in the middle. The CDR3 loop reads CASSLEASTNEQFF. In DNA form, the CDR3 reads TGTGCCAGCAGCTTAGAGGCTAGCACCAATGAGCAGTTCTTC.